A single T cell receptor (beta chain) is shown here with its context. Sequencing used immunoSEQ multiplex PCR; TCRdb keeps in-frame clones, though not all of them. Seen here are approximately 24,000 clones, almost 90% observed once, and the top ten hold around 16%. V lost 5 bases to trimming and J lost 2 bases; unmatched junction nucleotides: 2. In germline, CDR1 is LGHDT, CDR2 YNNKEL (reference sequence). The CDR3 totals 16 residues. The sample originates from a study of blood T cell repertoires in COVID-19. This chain joins TRBV3-1 (or the pseudogene TRBV3-2) and TRBJ2-5; 16 bases fit TRBD2. The receptor comes from a man aged 70-80 years with acute or convalescent COVID-19. Sequenced material: peripheral blood. CDR3 bases: TGTGCCAGCAGCTGGGGACTAGCGGGAGGGCAAGAGACCCAGTACTTC. This gives the protein CASSWGLAGGQETQYF.